The present T cell receptor (beta chain) was sequenced within a study of blood T cell repertoires in COVID-19. Trimming pared 5 bases from V and 2 bases from J, leaving 9 bases between. The CDR3 contains 12 residues. Germline V CDR1 and CDR2: SQVTM, ANQGSEA. This clone has a single count. Measured with immunoSEQ multiplex PCR; TCRdb has only the in-frame clones, and not every one. The table records about 460,000 clones, roughly nine tenths of them present only once. The study drew participants aged about 18 to 89 years from 20 to 30 US areas. Cohort assignment relied on participant-reported clinical history.

The gene calls are TRBV29-1 and TRBJ1-2, with D possibly TRBD1 on 6 matching bases. The TCR sequence derives from a woman aged 55-70 years who had recovered from COVID-19. The source material was PBMCs or T cells enriched from blood (not recorded which). CDR3 DNA: TGCAGCGTTCCAACAGGGAACTATGGCTACACCTTC. It yields the protein CSVPTGNYGYTF.